The next 30 T cell receptor beta chains were all read from a single sample in a study of T cells in Graves' hyperthyroidism and ophthalmopathy. Researchers amplified the TCR beta CDR3 regions from RNA transcripts. Researchers ran a first-round RT-PCR on the TCR CDR3 using the HTBI primer set. Via MiXCR, TCRdb re-called the multiplex PCR reads, giving one row per CDR3 protein. This sample has approximately 210,000 distinct CDR3 sequences, with approximately 17% found just once. The material sequenced was blood. Receptors originate from a man aged 50 or older with Graves' hyperthyroidism.

This clonotype was found many times. V gene TRBV6-1 combines with J gene TRBJ2-3; 9 positions agree with TRBD1. Germline-derived CDR1 and CDR2 are MNHNS and SASEGT. Trimming at V came to 5 bases and at J to 5 bases, leaving 5 bases not matched to a gene. The CDR3 totals 14 residues. The CDR3 DNA sequence: TGTGCCAGCAGTTACCGGGACAGGGAAGATACGCAGTATTTT. Protein: CASSYRDREDTQYF.

V usage is TRBV5-1 and J usage is TRBJ2-5; D unclear. CDR3 length: 14 amino acids. Germline lookup yields CDR1 SGHRS and CDR2 YFSETQ. V lost 0 bases and J 5 bases, leaving 11 bases between the germline ends. The CDR3 nucleotides are TGCGCCAGCAGCTTGGACCCGGGTGGGGAGACCCAGTACTTC. The encoded protein is CASSLDPGGETQYF.

The gene calls are TRBV10-3 and TRBJ2-7; D is ambiguous. Germline V CDR1 and CDR2: ENHRY, SYGVKD. This CDR3 comprises 13 residues. Trimming stripped 3 bases from V and 3 bases from J, with 9 bases between. The CDR3 DNA sequence: TGTGCCATCAGTGATAGGCTAAACTACGAGCAGTACTTC. The encoded protein is CAISDRLNYEQYF.

The sample holds many counts of this clonotype. This chain links TRBV9 with TRBJ2-6; the D is unclear. The CDR3 spans 15 residues. Trimming took 4 bases from V and 0 from J, leaving 8 bases between them. Per the germline V gene, CDR1 is SGDLS and CDR2 is YYNGEE. The CDR3 DNA reads as TGTGCCAGCAGCCAGACCAACTCTGGGGCCAACGTCCTGACTTTC. It translates to CASSQTNSGANVLTF.

The chain links TRBV7-2 to TRBJ2-7; 10 positions agree with TRBD1. The CDR3 sequence is 15 residues long. The ends lost 6 bases at V and 2 bases at J; junction bases unmatched: 7. The germline V gene has CDR1 SGHTA and CDR2 FQGNSA. The CDR3 reads CASRYTGTGAYEQYF. The CDR3 DNA follows: TGTGCCAGCAGATATACCGGGACAGGGGCCTACGAGCAGTACTTC. The full variable domain, in which reference TRBV7-2 and TRBJ2-7 provide the parts outside the CDR3, is GAGVSQSPSNKVTEKGKDVELRCDPISGHTALYWYRQSLGQGLEFLIYFQGNSAPDKSGLPSDRFSAERTGGSVSTLTIQRTQQEDSAVYLCASRYTGTGAYEQYFGPGTRLTVT.

This clonotype was counted ten times or more. This chain uses TRBV9 with TRBJ2-7; D not certain. Trimming shortened V by 4 bases and J by 6 bases, and 14 bases separated the two germline ends. Germline lookup yields CDR1 SGDLS and CDR2 YYNGEE. This CDR3 is built from 13 residues. CDR3 residues: CASSPYAWGEQYF. The CDR3 bases are TGTGCCAGCAGCCCCTACGCCTGGGGCGAGCAGTACTTC.

The V and J genes are TRBV14 and TRBJ1-4; D not resolved. The germline CDR1 and CDR2 sequences are SGHDN and FVKESK. Trimming shortened V by 1 base and J by 8 bases, and 5 bases separated the two germline ends. CDR3 length equals 12 residues. The CDR3 loop reads CASSQAGEKLFF. Here the CDR3 DNA reads TGTGCCAGCAGCCAAGCCGGCGAAAAACTGTTTTTT.

This clonotype showed up many times. The J gene is TRBJ2-1, the V gene TRBV28, with 11 bases aligning to TRBD2. The CDR3 length is 15 residues. The ends lost 3 bases at V and 9 bases at J; junction bases unmatched: 7. Germline loops: CDR1 MDHEN, CDR2 SYDVKM. DNA for the CDR3: TGTGCCAGCAGTTTTCTACTAGCGGGAGCGGGTGAGCAGTTCTTC. This gives the protein CASSFLLAGAGEQFF. Together with reference TRBV28 and TRBJ2-1, the CDR3 gives the full variable domain: DVKVTQSSRYLVKRTGEKVFLECVQDMDHENMFWYRQDPGLGLRLIYFSYDVKMKEKGDIPEGYSVSREKKERFSLILESASTNQTSMYLCASSFLLAGAGEQFFGPGTRLTVL.

Concerning this clonotype: Given a much more abundant clone one base away, this may be a read error. The rearrangement links TRBV20-1 to TRBJ2-5, with D possibly TRBD2 on 6 matching bases. CDR1 DFQATT and CDR2 SNEGSKA come from the germline V gene (reference sequence). This CDR3 spans 14 amino acids. The CDR3 coding sequence is TGCAGTGCTAGACCCCTAGCGTTGGGAGAGACCCGGTACTTC. It specifies CSARPLALGETRYF.

There are a few counts of this clonotype. V usage is TRBV4-3 and J usage is TRBJ2-1; 9 bases map to TRBD2. Germline CDR1 and CDR2: LGHNA and YSLEER. The CDR3 sequence is 16 residues long. Trimming removed 0 bases from V and 0 bases from J; junction bases left unmatched: 0. CDR3 sequence: CASSQDSGSSYNEQFF. The CDR3 nucleotides are TGCGCCAGCAGCCAAGATAGCGGGAGCTCCTACAATGAGCAGTTCTTC.

V and J are TRBV28 and TRBJ1-2, with D unresolved. Germline assignment: CDR1 MDHEN and CDR2 SYDVKM. V was clipped by 3 bases and J by 7 bases, with 9 bases between them. CDR3 size: 12 residues. For the CDR3, the DNA is TGTGCCAGCAGTTTTGTCCCCTCTGGCTACACCTTC. Its translation: CASSFVPSGYTF.

Note on this clonotype: A clone one base away is much larger, so this may be a read error. This chain joins TRBV28 and TRBJ2-5; D might be TRBD2 (5 bases). Germline CDR1 is MDHEN and CDR2 is SYDVKM. The CDR3 covers 14 residues. The CDR3 loop is CASSSDPRAKTRYF. The DNA of the CDR3 is TGTGCCAGCAGTTCAGACCCGAGGGCCAAGACCCGGTACTTC.

This chain links TRBV11-3 with TRBJ1-1, with D perhaps matching TRBD1 (5 bases). The V gene lost 5 bases and the J gene lost 0 bases, with 16 bases spanning the gap. Germline lookup yields CDR1 SGHNT and CDR2 YENEEA. CDR3 length: 16 residues. The CDR3 loop is CASSPNPGRMNTEAFF. DNA of the CDR3: TGTGCCAGCAGCCCCAACCCGGGACGGATGAACACTGAAGCTTTCTTT.

This clonotype was seen many times. This sequence joins TRBV20-1 and TRBJ2-2; weak D call: TRBD2 (5 bases). From germline, CDR1 is DFQATT and CDR2 SNEGSKA (reference sequence). V lost 4 bases and J lost 0, with 24 bases in between. The CDR3 has 19 amino acids. The CDR3 DNA reads as TGCAGTGCTAAAAATTCAGGAGGCTCACGGTTCGCGAACACCGGGGAGCTGTTTTTT. It specifies CSAKNSGGSRFANTGELFF.

The sample holds many counts of this clonotype. This chain links TRBV7-8 with TRBJ2-7; D remains unclear. The CDR3 is 11 amino acids. V lost 4 bases and J 6 bases, leaving 7 bases between the germline ends. Germline values: CDR1 SGHVS, CDR2 FQNEAQ. CDR3: CASSSLGEQYF. The CDR3, as DNA: TGTGCCAGCAGCTCCCTCGGCGAGCAGTACTTC.

This clonotype was detected ten times or more. V is TRBV7-9 and J is TRBJ2-1; 7 bases are shared with TRBD1. The trim removed 5 bases at V and 7 bases at J, leaving 11 bases unmatched. The germline gives CDR1 SEHNR, CDR2 FQNEAQ (reference sequence). The CDR3 is 15 amino acids. The CDR3 sequence is CASSPTDRAGNEQFF. CDR3 bases: TGTGCCAGCAGCCCTACAGACAGGGCCGGGAATGAGCAGTTCTTC.

At least ten counts were recorded for this clonotype. The rearrangement joins TRBV7-2 to TRBJ2-1; the D gene is possibly TRBD2 (6 bases). The V end was cut by 1 base, the J end by 6 bases, with 10 bases between. There are 14 residues in the CDR3. CDR1 SGHTA and CDR2 FQGNSA come from the germline V gene. CDR3 amino acids: CASSLGRERNEQFF. Here the CDR3 DNA reads TGTGCCAGCAGCTTAGGTCGGGAGCGCAATGAGCAGTTCTTC.

This clonotype was detected a few times. V usage is TRBV18 and J usage is TRBJ2-3, with D possibly being TRBD1 (5 bases). CDR1 is KGHSH, CDR2 LQKENI, per germline. Trimming shortened V by 5 bases and J by 4 bases, and 16 bases separated the two germline ends. The CDR3 has 15 amino acids. CDR3 amino acids: CASSVTRGASDTQYF. In DNA form, the CDR3 reads TGTGCCAGCTCAGTCACAAGGGGCGCTTCAGATACGCAGTATTTT.

There are many counts of this clonotype. V usage is TRBV11-2 and J usage is TRBJ2-3, with D possibly matching TRBD2 (5 bases). V dropped 0 bases and J dropped 6 bases, with 19 bases sitting between them. The CDR3 sequence is 17 residues long. Germline CDR1 and CDR2: SGHAT and FQNNGV. In nucleotides, the CDR3 is TGTGCCAGCAGCTTAGATGCGGAGCGGTCGTGGTTGGATACGCAGTATTTT. Its protein is CASSLDAERSWLDTQYF.

A few counts support this clonotype. One junction end disagrees with the germline gene, perhaps due to a read error. The CDR3: CASASGTGGSGEQYF. The CDR3 nucleotides read TGCGCCAGCGCATCCGGGACAGGGGGCTCAGGCGAGCAGTACTTC. This rearrangement joins TRBV5-4 to TRBJ2-7; 12 bases align to TRBD1. Germline lookup yields CDR1 SGHNT and CDR2 YYREEE (reference sequence). CDR3 size: 15 residues. Filled out from reference TRBV5-4 and TRBJ2-7, the complete variable domain reads ETGVTQSPTHLIKTRGQQVTLRCSSQSGHNTVSWYQQALGQGPQFIFQYYREEENGRGNFPPRFSGLQFPNYSSELNVNALELDDSALYLCASASGTGGSGEQYFGPGTRLTVT.

The J gene is TRBJ2-7, the V gene TRBV28; 9 nucleotides line up with TRBD2. Germline CDR1 MDHEN, CDR2 SYDVKM. V trimming: 7 bases; J trimming: 4 bases; junction bases outside the gene matches: 14. The CDR3 extends over 16 amino acids. The CDR3 DNA is TGTGCCAGCATTCCCACGGGACTAGCAGGAAGATACGAGCAGTACTTC. Amino acid sequence: CASIPTGLAGRYEQYF.

This clonotype was seen ten or more times. The chain uses TRBV10-3 and TRBJ2-1; 16 bases agree with TRBD2. Trimming took 4 bases from V and 6 from J; bases not matched to a gene: 6. Germline CDR1 and CDR2: ENHRY and SYGVKD. This CDR3 has 17 residues. CDR3 amino acids: CAISGGLAGGFGNEQFF. The CDR3 DNA reads TGTGCCATCAGTGGGGGACTAGCGGGAGGGTTTGGCAATGAGCAGTTCTTC.

In its sample, this clonotype was seen many times. The chain couples TRBV7-8 to TRBJ2-1; 12 nucleotides line up with TRBD2. CDR1 is SGHVS, CDR2 FQNEAQ, per germline. V lost 0 bases, J lost 3 bases, and 6 bases stayed unmatched. This CDR3 is built from 18 residues. CDR3 sequence (DNA): TGTGCCAGCAGCTTAGCCATTAGACTAGCGGGAGTCTACAATGAGCAGTTCTTC. This translates into CASSLAIRLAGVYNEQFF. Combining the CDR3 with reference TRBV7-8 and TRBJ2-1 gives the whole variable domain GAGVSQSPRYKVAKRGQDVALRCDPISGHVSLFWYQQALGQGPEFLTYFQNEAQLDKSGLPSDRFFAERPEGSVSTLKIQRTQQEDSAVYLCASSLAIRLAGVYNEQFFGPGTRLTVL.

This clonotype was seen a handful of times. This chain connects TRBV5-1 to TRBJ1-2; 7 bases map to TRBD1. V was pared by 4 bases and J by 6 bases, with 9 bases of the junction left unmatched. This CDR3 is 14 amino acids long. Germline values: CDR1 SGHRS, CDR2 YFSETQ. The CDR3 spells CASSLHRGNDGYTF. As DNA, the CDR3 is TGCGCCAGCAGCCTACACAGGGGAAACGATGGCTACACCTTC.

This chain connects TRBV2 to TRBJ2-2; TRBD2 is a possible D gene (5 bases). This CDR3 is built from 14 residues. V shed 4 bases and J shed 4 bases, with 10 bases lying between them. The germline gives CDR1 SNHLY, CDR2 FYNNEI. The CDR3 loop is CASSVERATGELFF. CDR3 bases: TGTGCCAGCAGTGTAGAGAGGGCCACCGGGGAGCTGTTTTTT.

This clonotype was picked up many times. The rearrangement joins TRBV7-9 to TRBJ2-1; D unresolved. This CDR3 spans 12 amino acids. V gave up 1 base and J gave up 13 bases, with 11 bases separating them. The germline V gene has CDR1 SEHNR and CDR2 FQNEAQ (reference sequence). The CDR3 bases are TGTGCCAGCAGCTTAGTCGGGTGGTATCAGTTCTTC. It specifies CASSLVGWYQFF. The entire variable domain, with the rest obtained from reference TRBV7-9 and TRBJ2-1, is as follows: DTGVSQNPRHKITKRGQNVTFRCDPISEHNRLYWYRQTLGQGPEFLTYFQNEAQLEKSRLLSDRFSAERPKGSFSTLEIQRTEQGDSAMYLCASSLVGWYQFFGPGTRLTVL.

The gene calls are TRBV19 and TRBJ1-2; D remains ambiguous. The CDR3 contains 15 residues. Germline lookup yields CDR1 LNHDA and CDR2 SQIVND (reference sequence). V was clipped by 5 bases and J by 7 bases, with 20 bases between them. The CDR3: CASSHLTQRAAGYTF. DNA for the CDR3: TGTGCCAGTAGTCACCTGACACAACGGGCTGCTGGCTACACCTTC.

This clonotype was seen at least ten times. V and J are TRBV10-1 and TRBJ2-5, with D possibly matching TRBD2 (5 bases). Between the trimmed V and J ends, which lost 2 bases and 2 bases, there was a span of 12 bases. CDR3 length: 15 residues. Germline lookup yields CDR1 WNHNN and CDR2 SYGVQD (reference sequence). CDR3 DNA sequence: TGCGCCAGCAGTGAGGACTATTCGCGGCAAGAGACCCAGTACTTC. This gives the protein CASSEDYSRQETQYF.

Ten or more counts support this clonotype. CDR3 region: CSGWGTSAKYYEQYF. In DNA, the CDR3 is TGCAGCGGATGGGGTACTAGCGCAAAATACTACGAGCAGTACTTC. The chain employs TRBV29-1 and TRBJ2-7, with 7 nucleotides matching TRBD2. The CDR3 runs 15 residues. Germline assignment: CDR1 SQVTM and CDR2 ANQGSEA. Trimming removed 7 bases from V and 3 bases from J; junction bases left unmatched: 15.

This clonotype turned up a few times. J is TRBJ2-3 and V is TRBV20-1, with 7 positions matching TRBD2. The germline V gene has CDR1 DFQATT and CDR2 SNEGSKA (reference sequence). Trimming at V came to 1 base and at J to 4 bases, leaving 5 bases not matched to a gene. This CDR3 comprises 14 residues. CDR3 protein: CSARAFAGADTQYF. In DNA, the CDR3 is TGCAGTGCTAGAGCCTTTGCGGGAGCAGATACGCAGTATTTT.